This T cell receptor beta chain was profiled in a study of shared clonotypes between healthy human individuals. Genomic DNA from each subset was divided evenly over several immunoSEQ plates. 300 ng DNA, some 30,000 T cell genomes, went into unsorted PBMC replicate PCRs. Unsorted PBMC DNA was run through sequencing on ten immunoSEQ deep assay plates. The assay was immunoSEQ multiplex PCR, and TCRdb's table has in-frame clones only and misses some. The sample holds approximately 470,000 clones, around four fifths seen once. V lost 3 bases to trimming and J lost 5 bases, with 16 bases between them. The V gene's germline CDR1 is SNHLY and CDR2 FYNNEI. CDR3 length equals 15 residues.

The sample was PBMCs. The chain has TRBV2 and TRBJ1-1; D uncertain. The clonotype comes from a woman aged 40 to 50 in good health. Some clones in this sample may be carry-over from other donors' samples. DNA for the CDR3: TGTGCCAGCAGTGAGATGACGATCTCGGGGACTGAAGCTTTCTTT. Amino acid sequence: CASSEMTISGTEAFF.